This TCR beta chain is drawn from a study of cytomegalovirus exposure and HLA in healthy donors. Study-level results: Using the classifier, cytomegalovirus status was reportedly diagnosed with high specificity and sensitivity. Segments of the TCR beta V type were, in most cases, productive about 87% or about 30% of the time in an earlier analysis.

The V gene's germline CDR1 is SGHNT and CDR2 YYREEE (reference sequence). Trimming cost V 0 bases and J 8 bases, with 11 bases left between them. The CDR3 runs to 14 residues. On this clone itself: No antigen is known for it.

PCR involved 60 Vbeta and 13 Jbeta primers. The table came from immunoSEQ multiplex PCR; TCRdb's copy has only in-frame clones and leaves some out. The profile covers approximately 190,000 clones, with roughly 13% appearing a single time and about 7.8% taken by the ten largest. This rearrangement joins TRBV5-4 to TRBJ2-2; no reliable D call. The sample taken for sequencing was PBMCs. This clonotype originated in a man between 50 and 59 years old in good health and CMV-seropositive. The CDR3 spells CASSLAAPAGELFF. The CDR3 region has the DNA TGTGCCAGCAGCTTGGCAGCGCCAGCTGGGGAGCTGTTTTTT.